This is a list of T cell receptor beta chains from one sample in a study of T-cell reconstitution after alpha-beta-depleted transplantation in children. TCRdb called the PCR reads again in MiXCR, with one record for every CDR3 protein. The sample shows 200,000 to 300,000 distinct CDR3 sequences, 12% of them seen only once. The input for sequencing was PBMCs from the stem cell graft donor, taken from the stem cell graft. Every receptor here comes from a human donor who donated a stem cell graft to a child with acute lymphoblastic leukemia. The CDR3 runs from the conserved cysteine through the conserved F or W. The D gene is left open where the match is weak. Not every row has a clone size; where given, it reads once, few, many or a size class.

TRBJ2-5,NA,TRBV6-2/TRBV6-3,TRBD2,CASSSGRAWETQYF
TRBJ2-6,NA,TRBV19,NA,CASKENGANVLTF
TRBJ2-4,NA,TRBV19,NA,CASSAGRGNIQYF
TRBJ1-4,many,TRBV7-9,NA,CASSSTAAPGEKLFF
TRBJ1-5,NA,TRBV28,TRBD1,CASSRQGAGGNQPQHF
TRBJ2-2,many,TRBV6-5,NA,CASSYGVRGTNTGELFF
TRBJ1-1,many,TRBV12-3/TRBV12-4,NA,CASSQLQGVNTEAFF
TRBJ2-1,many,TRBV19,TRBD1,CASQETGGNEQFF
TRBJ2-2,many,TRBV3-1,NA,CASSQVRGELFF
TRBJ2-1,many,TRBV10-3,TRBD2,CAIIRLAGGSYEQFF
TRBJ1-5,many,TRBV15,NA,CATSRDGQGNQPQHF
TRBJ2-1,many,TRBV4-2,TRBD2,CASSPRLAGVNNEQFF
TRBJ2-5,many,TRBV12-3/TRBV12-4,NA,CASNFQGFQETQYF
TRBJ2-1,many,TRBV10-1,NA,CASSEGGRPEEQFF
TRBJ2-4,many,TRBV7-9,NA,CASSLEGGGKNIQYF
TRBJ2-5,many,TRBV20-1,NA,CSARLATAQETQYF
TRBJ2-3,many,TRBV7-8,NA,CASIRSTGRNTQYF
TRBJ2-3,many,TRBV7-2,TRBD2,CASSLGLAGLTDTQYF
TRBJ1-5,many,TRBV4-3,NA,CASSQEGTDFWPQHF
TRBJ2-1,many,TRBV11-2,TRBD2,CASSSRLAGGMVGYNEQFF
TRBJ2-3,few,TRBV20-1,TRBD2,CSAGTSGGRTDTQYF
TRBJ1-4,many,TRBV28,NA,CASSPRENEKLFF
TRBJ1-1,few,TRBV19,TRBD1,CASTYRGDTEAFF
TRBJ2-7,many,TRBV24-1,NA,CATSEGYEQYF